A selection of T cell receptor beta chains follows, all from one sample in a study of lymphopenia after photon versus proton radiotherapy. The assay was immunoSEQ multiplex PCR, and TCRdb's table has in-frame clones only and misses some. The table has 10,000 to 15,000 clones, around 90% seen once; the top ten hold roughly 3.3%. The sample in question was peripheral blood, obtained from a patient treated with proton-based radiotherapy. These receptors all come from a man between 60 and 75 years old with pancreatic cancer. CDR3s include the opening cysteine and the closing phenylalanine or tryptophan. The order of the fields is D gene, clone size, V gene, J gene, CDR3 protein, CDR3 DNA. A D gene is named only where the DNA matches it firmly. Not all rows give a size; the values are once, few, many and, for expanded clones, a class.

d_call: TRBD2
clone_size: -
v_call: TRBV11-3
j_call: TRBJ2-7
cdr3_aa: CASSLGLAGAEQYF
cdr3_nt: TGTGCCAGCAGCTTAGGTCTAGCGGGAGCCGAGCAGTACTTC

d_call: -
clone_size: -
v_call: TRBV2
j_call: TRBJ2-7
cdr3_aa: CASSAPGSEQYF
cdr3_nt: TGTGCCAGCAGTGCTCCAGGGTCCGAGCAGTACTTC

d_call: -
clone_size: -
v_call: TRBV27
j_call: TRBJ1-2
cdr3_aa: CASSLAGVGYTF
cdr3_nt: TGTGCCAGCAGCCTCGCGGGGGTTGGCTACACCTTC

d_call: TRBD2
clone_size: -
v_call: TRBV5-3
j_call: TRBJ2-3
cdr3_aa: CARSLVASGPGDTQYF
cdr3_nt: TGTGCCAGAAGCTTGGTGGCTAGCGGGCCTGGGGATACGCAGTATTTT

d_call: -
clone_size: -
v_call: TRBV18
j_call: TRBJ1-1
cdr3_aa: CASSPGAGETEAFF
cdr3_nt: TGTGCCAGCTCACCGGGGGCGGGGGAAACTGAAGCTTTCTTT

d_call: -
clone_size: -
v_call: TRBV18
j_call: TRBJ2-5
cdr3_aa: CASSPGQGQETQYF
cdr3_nt: TGTGCCAGCTCACCTGGGCAGGGGCAAGAGACCCAGTACTTC

d_call: -
clone_size: -
v_call: TRBV2
j_call: TRBJ1-6
cdr3_aa: CASRPHRDGNSPLHF
cdr3_nt: TGTGCCAGCAGGCCGCACCGGGACGGAAATTCACCCCTCCACTTT

d_call: -
clone_size: -
v_call: TRBV5-4
j_call: TRBJ2-5
cdr3_aa: CASSLVTVETQYF
cdr3_nt: TGTGCCAGCAGCTTGGTGACAGTAGAGACCCAGTACTTC

d_call: -
clone_size: -
v_call: TRBV9
j_call: TRBJ2-3
cdr3_aa: CASSPKPGQLTDTQYF
cdr3_nt: TGTGCCAGCAGCCCCAAACCGGGGCAGCTCACAGATACGCAGTATTTT

d_call: -
clone_size: -
v_call: TRBV30
j_call: TRBJ2-7
cdr3_aa: CAWKVSSYEQYF
cdr3_nt: TGTGCCTGGAAGGTTAGCTCCTACGAGCAGTACTTC

d_call: -
clone_size: -
v_call: TRBV5-1
j_call: TRBJ2-1
cdr3_aa: CASSTDGYNEQFF
cdr3_nt: TGCGCCAGCAGCACGGACGGGTACAATGAGCAGTTCTTC

d_call: TRBD2
clone_size: -
v_call: TRBV30
j_call: TRBJ2-1
cdr3_aa: CAWSVGTSGSSYNEQFF
cdr3_nt: TGTGCCTGGAGTGTTGGGACTAGCGGGAGTTCATACAATGAGCAGTTCTTC

d_call: -
clone_size: -
v_call: TRBV6-5
j_call: TRBJ2-1
cdr3_aa: CASSYGSSPNEQFF
cdr3_nt: TGTGCCAGCAGTTACGGATCTAGCCCCAATGAGCAGTTCTTC

d_call: TRBD2
clone_size: -
v_call: TRBV5-6
j_call: TRBJ2-3
cdr3_aa: CASSLGIAGDTDTQYF
cdr3_nt: TGTGCCAGCAGCTTGGGGATAGCGGGGGACACAGATACGCAGTATTTT

d_call: -
clone_size: -
v_call: TRBV5-1
j_call: TRBJ2-3
cdr3_aa: CASSFTPGEVDTQYF
cdr3_nt: TGCGCCAGCAGCTTTACCCCGGGTGAAGTAGATACGCAGTATTTT

d_call: TRBD1
clone_size: -
v_call: TRBV7-2
j_call: TRBJ2-3
cdr3_aa: CASSKPGQAGDTQYF
cdr3_nt: TGTGCCAGCAGCAAGCCGGGACAGGCAGGAGATACGCAGTATTTT

d_call: -
clone_size: -
v_call: TRBV4-2
j_call: TRBJ2-7
cdr3_aa: CASSQDGQADPLYEQYF
cdr3_nt: TGTGCCAGCAGCCAAGATGGCCAGGCCGATCCCCTCTACGAGCAGTACTTC

d_call: TRBD2
clone_size: -
v_call: TRBV7-9
j_call: TRBJ2-1
cdr3_aa: CASSLGGTSVDNEQFF
cdr3_nt: TGTGCCAGCAGCTTAGGGGGGACTAGCGTTGACAATGAGCAGTTCTTC

d_call: -
clone_size: -
v_call: TRBV5-6
j_call: TRBJ2-2
cdr3_aa: CASSLMGISTGELFF
cdr3_nt: TGTGCCAGCAGCTTGATGGGGATCTCAACCGGGGAGCTGTTTTTT

d_call: -
clone_size: -
v_call: TRBV14
j_call: TRBJ2-3
cdr3_aa: CASSQYSASTDTQYF
cdr3_nt: TGTGCCAGCAGCCAGTACAGTGCTAGCACAGATACGCAGTATTTT

d_call: -
clone_size: -
v_call: TRBV2
j_call: TRBJ2-3
cdr3_aa: CASSDQVITDTQYF
cdr3_nt: TGTGCCAGCAGTGATCAGGTCATCACAGATACGCAGTATTTT

d_call: -
clone_size: -
v_call: TRBV7-3
j_call: TRBJ1-1
cdr3_aa: CASSSTMNTEAFF
cdr3_nt: TGTGCCAGCAGCTCTACGATGAACACTGAAGCTTTCTTT

d_call: -
clone_size: -
v_call: TRBV5-1
j_call: TRBJ2-7
cdr3_aa: CASSATQGFYEQYF
cdr3_nt: TGCGCCAGCAGCGCCACACAGGGCTTCTACGAGCAGTACTTC

d_call: -
clone_size: -
v_call: TRBV19
j_call: TRBJ2-1
cdr3_aa: CASSIVASVLSYNEQFF
cdr3_nt: TGTGCCAGTAGTATAGTTGCTAGCGTACTCTCCTACAATGAGCAGTTCTTC

d_call: TRBD1
clone_size: -
v_call: TRBV7-9
j_call: TRBJ1-1
cdr3_aa: CASSERQGEAFF
cdr3_nt: TGTGCCAGCAGCGAAAGACAGGGTGAAGCTTTCTTT

d_call: TRBD2
clone_size: -
v_call: TRBV28
j_call: TRBJ2-3
cdr3_aa: CASKGLAGVTDTQYF
cdr3_nt: TGTGCCAGCAAGGGGCTAGCGGGAGTAACAGATACGCAGTATTTT

d_call: -
clone_size: -
v_call: TRBV7-9
j_call: TRBJ1-4
cdr3_aa: CASSFRDGLFF
cdr3_nt: TGTGCCAGCAGCTTTCGGGACGGACTGTTTTTT

d_call: TRBD1
clone_size: -
v_call: TRBV28
j_call: TRBJ2-5
cdr3_aa: CASSPGDSRQETQYF
cdr3_nt: TGTGCCAGCAGCCCCGGGGACAGCAGACAAGAGACCCAGTACTTC

d_call: -
clone_size: few
v_call: TRBV2
j_call: TRBJ2-5
cdr3_aa: CASSESSTGKETQYF
cdr3_nt: TGTGCCAGCAGTGAATCCTCGACGGGTAAAGAGACCCAGTACTTC

d_call: TRBD2
clone_size: -
v_call: TRBV7-9
j_call: TRBJ2-7
cdr3_aa: CASSNSGTEQYF
cdr3_nt: TGTGCCAGCAGCAATAGCGGGACCGAGCAGTACTTC

d_call: -
clone_size: -
v_call: TRBV5-4
j_call: TRBJ1-4
cdr3_aa: CASSLGNEKLFF
cdr3_nt: TGTGCCAGCAGCTTGGGCAATGAAAAACTGTTTTTT

d_call: -
clone_size: -
v_call: TRBV28
j_call: TRBJ1-1
cdr3_aa: CASSLLAGTPGNTEAFF
cdr3_nt: TGTGCCAGCAGTTTATTGGCGGGGACCCCGGGGAACACTGAAGCTTTCTTT

d_call: TRBD2
clone_size: -
v_call: TRBV28
j_call: TRBJ2-7
cdr3_aa: CASSLGGSGTYEQYF
cdr3_nt: TGTGCCAGCAGTCTCGGGGGGTCTGGAACCTACGAGCAGTACTTC

d_call: -
clone_size: -
v_call: TRBV7-8
j_call: TRBJ2-7
cdr3_aa: CASSNPHEQYF
cdr3_nt: TGTGCCAGCAGCAACCCCCACGAGCAGTACTTC

d_call: -
clone_size: -
v_call: TRBV7-6
j_call: TRBJ1-2
cdr3_aa: CASSLDPTDYGYTF
cdr3_nt: TGTGCCAGCAGCTTAGATCCCACAGACTATGGCTACACCTTC

d_call: -
clone_size: -
v_call: TRBV19
j_call: TRBJ2-1
cdr3_aa: CASSIDSYPGNEQFF
cdr3_nt: TGTGCCAGTAGTATAGATAGCTATCCCGGCAATGAGCAGTTCTTC

d_call: -
clone_size: -
v_call: TRBV28
j_call: TRBJ1-5
cdr3_aa: CASSLVRGNQPQHF
cdr3_nt: TGTGCCAGCAGTTTAGTAAGGGGCAATCAGCCCCAGCATTTT

d_call: -
clone_size: once
v_call: TRBV30
j_call: TRBJ1-6
cdr3_aa: CAWRWPGRSYNSPLHF
cdr3_nt: TGTGCCTGGAGGTGGCCGGGGCGCTCCTATAATTCACCCCTCCACTTT

d_call: -
clone_size: once
v_call: TRBV11-3
j_call: TRBJ2-5
cdr3_aa: CASSKYTPRLETQYF
cdr3_nt: TGTGCCAGCAGCAAATATACCCCTAGGCTAGAGACCCAGTACTTC

d_call: TRBD1
clone_size: once
v_call: TRBV30
j_call: TRBJ2-7
cdr3_aa: CAWSGTGGGEQYF
cdr3_nt: TGTGCCTGGAGCGGGACAGGGGGCGGTGAGCAGTACTTC

d_call: -
clone_size: medium-sized
v_call: TRBV6-1
j_call: TRBJ2-7
cdr3_aa: CASSDYEQYF
cdr3_nt: TGTGCCAGCAGTGATTACGAGCAGTACTTC

d_call: TRBD2
clone_size: -
v_call: TRBV6-5
j_call: TRBJ2-5
cdr3_aa: CASSYSGGRETQYF
cdr3_nt: TGTGCCAGCAGTTACTCGGGGGGGAGGGAGACCCAGTACTTC

d_call: -
clone_size: -
v_call: TRBV6-5
j_call: TRBJ1-1
cdr3_aa: CASSRTLNTEAFF
cdr3_nt: TGTGCCAGCAGTCGCACGCTTAACACTGAAGCTTTCTTT